In its sample, the clone carrying this T cell receptor beta chain was seen many times. These data originate in a study of T-cell reconstitution after alpha-beta-depleted transplantation in children. Unique molecular identifiers tagged the TCRbeta library. TCRdb reanalysed the PCR reads using MiXCR and keeps one entry per CDR3 protein. The sample lists about 76,000 distinct CDR3 sequences; 11% to 15% were seen once. The TCR was taken from a male patient aged 2-15 years who had a stem cell transplant for acute lymphoblastic leukemia, so the T cells may come from the graft donor. The sequenced sample was PBMCs, mostly from graft donor cells, obtained 180 days after TCRalphabeta/CD19-depleted stem cell transplant.

The CDR3 region has the DNA TGCAGTGCCAGGGCGACTAGCGGGACGGTCAATGAGCAGTTCTTC. Its translation: CSARATSGTVNEQFF. The chain couples TRBV20-1 to TRBJ2-1; 11 nucleotides align to TRBD2. CDR3 length: 15 residues. Trimming at V came to 6 bases and at J to 6 bases, leaving 10 bases not matched to a gene. CDR1 and CDR2 (germline): DFQATT, SNEGSKA (reference sequence).